Shown below are 30 T cell receptor beta chains from a single sample sequenced in a study of blood T cell repertoires in COVID-19. Here immunoSEQ multiplex PCR was the method, and the copy in TCRdb shows in-frame clones only, minus some. The table lists 130,000 to 150,000 clones, approximately 80% of them singletons. The sequenced sample was peripheral blood. These TCRs come from a woman aged 80 or over in a cohort sampled during active or convalescent COVID-19.

This chain connects TRBV30 to TRBJ2-5, with D possibly TRBD2 on 5 matching bases. The CDR3 has 15 residues. The V gene lost 2 bases and the J gene lost 4 bases, with 17 bases spanning the gap. Germline V gene lookup returns CDR1 GTSNPN and CDR2 SVGIG (reference sequence). In nucleotides, the CDR3 is TGTGCCTGGAGTACACCACCGCCTCGGGGAGAGACCCAGTACTTC. It translates to CAWSTPPPRGETQYF.

This chain joins TRBV19 and TRBJ2-3, with 11 bases that match TRBD2. V lost 3 bases and J lost 2; bases outside the gene matches: 10. The CDR3 runs 18 residues. Germline V gene sequence: CDR1 LNHDA, CDR2 SQIVND (reference sequence). The CDR3 sequence: CASSIATSGRPSTDTQYF. In DNA form, the CDR3 reads TGTGCCAGTAGTATCGCAACTAGCGGGAGACCCTCCACAGATACGCAGTATTTT.

This chain uses TRBV3-1 (or the pseudogene TRBV3-2) with TRBJ2-5; 13 nucleotides match TRBD2. CDR3 length equals 18 residues. The germline CDR1 and CDR2 sequences are LGHDT and YNNKEL (reference sequence). V was pared by 1 base and J by 4 bases, with 9 bases of the junction left unmatched. CDR3: CASSQGLLAGGPAETQYF. DNA for the CDR3: TGTGCCAGCAGCCAAGGCCTACTAGCGGGGGGGCCGGCAGAGACCCAGTACTTC.

This clone was seen once. The CDR3 sequence: CASSLAVQETQYF. For the CDR3, the DNA is TGTGCCAGCAGCTTAGCTGTACAAGAGACCCAGTACTTC. The J gene is TRBJ2-5, the V gene TRBV7-2; no reliable D call. The CDR3 length is 13 residues. The V gene lost 0 bases and the J gene lost 2 bases, with 4 bases spanning the gap. CDR1 is SGHTA, CDR2 FQGNSA, per germline.

The chain combines TRBV3-1 (or the pseudogene TRBV3-2) with TRBJ2-7; 9 bases match TRBD2. There are 17 residues in the CDR3. V trimming: 2 bases; J trimming: 5 bases; junction bases outside the gene matches: 13. Germline V gene lookup returns CDR1 LGHDT and CDR2 YNNKEL (reference sequence). CDR3 loop: CASSQLAGGLVDHEQYV. The DNA of the CDR3 is TGTGCCAGCAGCCAATTGGCGGGGGGGCTTGTTGATCACGAGCAGTACGTC.

The chain has TRBV3-1 (or the pseudogene TRBV3-2) and TRBJ2-5, with 7 bases identical to TRBD2. Germline trimming cut 4 bases from V and 4 bases from J; bases unmatched to any gene: 12. The germline V gene has CDR1 LGHDT and CDR2 YNNKEL (reference sequence). This CDR3 has 16 amino acids. The DNA of the CDR3 is TGTGCCAGCAGCCCCCACCTTCTGCGGGGGAGAGAGACCCAGTACTTC. It is translated as CASSPHLLRGRETQYF.

V and J are TRBV20-1 and TRBJ1-1; perhaps TRBD1 as D (5 bases). Germline V gene data show CDR1 as DFQATT and CDR2 as SNEGSKA (reference sequence). This CDR3 has 13 amino acids. The V end was cut by 3 bases, the J end by 0 bases, with 8 bases between. CDR3 protein: CSASTGMNTEAFF. The CDR3 nucleotides are TGCAGTGCTAGTACAGGAATGAACACTGAAGCTTTCTTT.

The chain is built from TRBV12-3 or TRBV12-4 and TRBJ2-7, with D uncertain. The CDR3 loop spans 13 amino acids. Trimming took 3 bases from V and 5 from J, leaving 11 bases between them. CDR3 in amino acids: CASSLGGGHEQYV. DNA of the CDR3: TGTGCCAGCAGTTTGGGTGGTGGGCACGAGCAGTACGTC.

The rearrangement links TRBV9 to TRBJ1-2; D uncertain. This CDR3 comprises 15 residues. CDR1 and CDR2 (germline): SGDLS, YYNGEE. The V end was cut by 4 bases, the J end by 5 bases, with 18 bases between. DNA of the CDR3: TGTGCCAGCAGCCCTAACGCGTTGACCGGGTATGGCTACACCTTC. The encoded protein is CASSPNALTGYGYTF.

V usage is TRBV25-1 and J usage is TRBJ2-1; possibly TRBD2 for D (5 bases). V was trimmed by 2 bases and J by 9 bases, leaving 20 bases between them. This CDR3 comprises 16 residues. The germline V gene has CDR1 MGHDK and CDR2 SYGVNS. The CDR3 nucleotides are TGTGCCAGCAGTGAAGGAGGCAGGAAAATTGGTGGTGAGCAGTTCTTC. Translated, it gives CASSEGGRKIGGEQFF.

J is TRBJ1-5 and V is TRBV6-5; 8 bases align to TRBD1. Germline loops: CDR1 MNHEY, CDR2 SVGAGI. The CDR3 is 14 residues long. Trimming at V came to 6 bases and at J to 4 bases, leaving 5 bases not matched to a gene. The CDR3, as DNA: TGTGCCAGCAGCCTAACAGGGGGGAATCAGCCCCAGCATTTT. This gives the protein CASSLTGGNQPQHF.

The genes are TRBV27 and TRBJ2-7, with 9 bases lining up with TRBD2. Trimming cost V 2 bases and J 0 bases; bases outside gene matches: 8. The CDR3 sequence is 17 residues long. CDR1 is MNHEY and CDR2 is SMNVEV in the germline V gene (reference sequence). The CDR3 is CASSLDRLAASSYEQYV. CDR3 in DNA: TGTGCCAGCAGTTTAGACCGACTAGCGGCTAGCTCCTACGAGCAGTACGTC.

This clone was seen a few times. The chain carries TRBV14 and TRBJ1-1; D might be TRBD1 (6 bases). Germline V gene data show CDR1 as SGHDN and CDR2 as FVKESK. V dropped 0 bases and J dropped 0 bases, with 17 bases sitting between them. There are 18 residues in the CDR3. CDR3 bases: TGTGCCAGCAGCCAAGAAATTAGGGGACATAAAATGAACACTGAAGCTTTCTTT. It specifies CASSQEIRGHKMNTEAFF.

V is TRBV5-1 and J is TRBJ2-5, with TRBD2 matching over 12 bases. The trim removed 5 bases at V and 3 bases at J, leaving 11 bases unmatched. CDR1 and CDR2 from the germline V gene are SGHRS and YFSETQ. This CDR3 has 17 amino acids. This CDR3 is CASRPNGGLAGKETQYF. DNA for the CDR3: TGCGCCAGCAGACCCAACGGAGGACTAGCGGGGAAAGAGACCCAGTACTTC. Full variable domain (rest looked up from reference TRBV5-1 and TRBJ2-5): KAGVTQTPRYLIKTRGQQVTLSCSPISGHRSVSWYQQTPGQGLQFLFEYFSETQRNKGNFPGRFSGRQFSNSRSEMNVSTLELGDSALYLCASRPNGGLAGKETQYFGPGTRLLVL.

This clone was recorded only once. The genes are TRBV6-1 and TRBJ2-1; 9 bases map to TRBD2. The CDR3 length is 15 residues. From germline, CDR1 is MNHNS and CDR2 SASEGT. J gave up 7 bases and V 1 base, and 5 bases lay outside the gene matches. In DNA form, the CDR3 reads TGTGCCAGCAGTGAAGTGGCGGGGGGGAGAAATGAGCAGTTCTTC. This gives the protein CASSEVAGGRNEQFF.

The chain has TRBV11-2 and TRBJ2-7, with TRBD1 matching over 7 bases. Losses at the gene ends were 6 bases for V and 4 bases for J; bases not matched to a gene: 9. CDR3 length: 14 residues. Germline CDR1 SGHAT, CDR2 FQNNGV. This chain's CDR3 is CASRPDRLLYEQYF. The CDR3 DNA follows: TGTGCCAGCAGACCGGACAGGCTCTTATACGAGCAGTACTTC.

This clone showed up just a few times. The chain couples TRBV7-2 to TRBJ1-2; 11 bases map to TRBD1. The germline gives CDR1 SGHTA, CDR2 FQGNSA. V was clipped by 4 bases and J by 5 bases; unmatched bases: 3. The CDR3 has 14 residues. The CDR3 loop is CASSSGTGGYGYTF. Here the CDR3 DNA reads TGTGCCAGCAGCTCCGGGACAGGGGGGTATGGCTACACCTTC.

DNA of the CDR3: TGTGCCAGCAGCGTACAACTTAGCGGGGGGGCCGAGGATGAGCAGTTCTTC. Protein sequence: CASSVQLSGGAEDEQFF. This rearrangement joins TRBV9 to TRBJ2-1; 11 bases fit TRBD2. Trimming removed 1 base from V and 8 bases from J; junction bases left unmatched: 11. The CDR3 extends over 17 amino acids. Germline assignment: CDR1 SGDLS and CDR2 YYNGEE. The whole variable domain, remainder taken from reference TRBV9 and TRBJ2-1, is DSGVTQTPKHLITATGQRVTLRCSPRSGDLSVYWYQQSLDQGLQFLIQYYNGEERAKGNILERFSAQQFPDLHSELNLSSLELGDSALYFCASSVQLSGGAEDEQFFGPGTRLTVL.

Within the sample, this clone is large. V and J are TRBV6-5 and TRBJ1-2; 9 bases agree with TRBD1. Germline trimming cut 2 bases from V and 4 bases from J; bases unmatched to any gene: 8. CDR1 and CDR2 (germline): MNHEY, SVGAGI. The CDR3 covers 16 residues. CDR3 nucleotides: TGTGCCAGCAGTTACGTGACCGGGACAGGGACCTATGGCTACACCTTC. This encodes CASSYVTGTGTYGYTF.

The rearrangement links TRBV2 to TRBJ2-3; TRBD2 is a possible D gene (5 bases). The ends were cut back, 3 bases at V and 6 bases at J, with 7 bases in the middle. The germline gives CDR1 SNHLY, CDR2 FYNNEI. CDR3 length: 12 amino acids. CDR3 sequence (DNA): TGTGCCAGCAGTGACGGAGGTGATACGCAGTATTTT. Amino acid sequence: CASSDGGDTQYF.

The J gene is TRBJ1-6, the V gene TRBV19; D may be TRBD1 (5 bases). V was shortened by 5 bases and J by 4 bases, with 6 bases between the two germline ends. This CDR3 is built from 13 residues. Germline CDR1 and CDR2: LNHDA and SQIVND (reference sequence). The CDR3 bases are TGTGCCAGTAGTGACAGTTATAATTCACCCCTCCACTTT. The encoded protein is CASSDSYNSPLHF.

This clone was recorded once. The genes are TRBV30 and TRBJ1-1; D not certain. Germline CDR1 reads GTSNPN; CDR2 reads SVGIG (reference sequence). This CDR3 has 13 amino acids. V was cut by 0 bases and J by 0 bases, with 5 bases left in between. The CDR3 sequence: CAWSVSVNTEAFF. Written as DNA, the CDR3 is TGTGCCTGGAGTGTATCAGTGAACACTGAAGCTTTCTTT.

The J gene is TRBJ2-5, the V gene TRBV3-1 (or the pseudogene TRBV3-2); 7 bases line up with TRBD2. In germline, CDR1 is LGHDT, CDR2 YNNKEL (reference sequence). Losses at the gene ends were 4 bases for V and 12 bases for J; bases not matched to a gene: 8. This CDR3 region has 12 residues. The CDR3 is CASSPVGGGEYF. In nucleotides, the CDR3 is TGTGCCAGCAGCCCTGTGGGGGGGGGAGAGTACTTC.

V gene TRBV5-6 combines with J gene TRBJ1-2, with a weak D call TRBD1 (5 bases). CDR1 is SGHDT and CDR2 is YYEEEE in the germline V gene. Deletions cut 0 bases from V and 3 bases from J, with 15 bases between. The CDR3 length is 16 residues. The CDR3 DNA reads TGTGCCAGCAGCTTGGTTTCGCGACAGACATACTATGGCTACACCTTC. Translated: CASSLVSRQTYYGYTF.

The chain has TRBV13 and TRBJ1-1; D unresolved. Germline loops: CDR1 PRHDT, CDR2 FYEKMQ (reference sequence). CDR3 size: 14 residues. The V end was cut by 4 bases, the J end by 2 bases, with 11 bases between. CDR3 coding DNA: TGTGCCAGCAGCTCATCAGGCCCAAACACTGAAGCTTTCTTT. Its protein is CASSSSGPNTEAFF.

The J gene is TRBJ1-2, the V gene TRBV6-5, with a possible D match to TRBD1 (5 bases). The V gene's germline CDR1 is MNHEY and CDR2 SVGAGI. Trimming pared 6 bases from V and 8 bases from J, leaving 16 bases between. CDR3 size: 13 residues. The CDR3 loop is CASSLTGFGGYTF. The CDR3 DNA reads as TGTGCCAGCAGCCTCACAGGTTTCGGGGGCTACACCTTC.

V and J are TRBV29-1 and TRBJ1-1; perhaps TRBD1 as D (6 bases). Germline loops: CDR1 SQVTM, CDR2 ANQGSEA. CDR3 length equals 13 residues. V shed 3 bases and J shed 1 base, with 9 bases lying between them. CDR3 DNA sequence: TGCAGCGTTGACTCGGACAGGAACACTGAAGCTTTCTTT. Protein product: CSVDSDRNTEAFF.

The rearrangement joins TRBV4-3 to TRBJ1-6; the D gene is possibly TRBD1 (5 bases). The CDR3 runs 14 residues. Per the germline V gene, CDR1 is LGHNA and CDR2 is YSLEER. The V end lost 0 bases, the J end lost 7 bases, and 7 bases lay between the germline ends. Here the CDR3 DNA reads TGCGCCAGCAGCCAAGATCGGGGGAATTCACCCCTCCACTTT. It codes for CASSQDRGNSPLHF.

This rearrangement joins TRBV6-4 to TRBJ1-1, with a tentative D call TRBD1 (6 bases). The CDR3 is 13 amino acids. Trimming took 6 bases from V and 4 from J, leaving 12 bases between them. Germline values: CDR1 MRHNA, CDR2 SNTAGT. This CDR3 is CASRRGAGTEAFF. In DNA form, the CDR3 reads TGTGCCAGCAGGCGGGGGGCAGGCACTGAAGCTTTCTTT.

The V gene is TRBV9, the J gene TRBJ1-6; 9 nucleotides align to TRBD1. This CDR3 has 17 residues. J lost 1 base, V lost 4 bases, and 6 bases had no gene match. Germline CDR1 SGDLS, CDR2 YYNGEE. The CDR3 here is CASSNRDRASYNSPLHF. The CDR3 DNA sequence: TGTGCCAGCAGCAACCGGGACAGGGCGTCCTATAATTCACCCCTCCACTTT.